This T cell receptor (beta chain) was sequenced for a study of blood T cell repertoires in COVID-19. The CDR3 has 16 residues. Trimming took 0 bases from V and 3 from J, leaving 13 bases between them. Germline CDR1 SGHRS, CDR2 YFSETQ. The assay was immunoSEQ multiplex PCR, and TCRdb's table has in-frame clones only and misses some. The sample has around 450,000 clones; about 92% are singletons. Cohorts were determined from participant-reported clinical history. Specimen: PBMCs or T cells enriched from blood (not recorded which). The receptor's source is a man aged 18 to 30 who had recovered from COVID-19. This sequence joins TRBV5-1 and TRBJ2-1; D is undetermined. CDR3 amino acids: CASSLGSVSRYNEQFF. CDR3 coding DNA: TGCGCCAGCAGCTTGGGGAGTGTTAGCCGCTACAATGAGCAGTTCTTC.